A selection of T cell receptor beta chains follows, all from one sample in a study of cytomegalovirus exposure and HLA in healthy donors. Assay used: immunoSEQ multiplex PCR; TCRdb lists only in-frame clones, some missing. This sample carries 150,000 or so clones, about 80% of them seen once, and the ten largest clones take less than 2%. The sequenced sample consisted of PBMCs. The source is a man aged 35 to 55 in good health and CMV-seronegative. CDR3s include the opening cysteine and the closing phenylalanine or tryptophan. D genes are given only for firm matches. Rows may omit the clone size; those that give it use once, few, many or a size class.

j_call	clone_size	v_call	d_call	cdr3_nt	cdr3_aa
TRBJ1-1	-	TRBV25-1	-	TGTGCCAGCAGTGAATACCGATCGGGGTTCACTGAAGCTTTCTTT	CASSEYRSGFTEAFF
TRBJ2-6	few	TRBV27	TRBD1	TGTGCCAGCAGTCCCAGGACAGGAGGCGGGGCCAACGTCCTGACTTTC	CASSPRTGGGANVLTF
TRBJ2-7	-	TRBV15	-	TGTGCCACCAGTGTAAATGTCCTTAACGAGCAGTACTTC	CATSVNVLNEQYF
TRBJ2-5	-	TRBV5-5	TRBD2	TGTGCCAGCAGCTTACTAGCGCGATACGGGAGAGAGACCCAGTACTTC	CASSLLARYGRETQYF
TRBJ2-3	-	TRBV7-3	-	TGTGCCAGCAGCTCTTCCGGGACTCGGGCGGATACGCAGTATTTT	CASSSSGTRADTQYF
TRBJ2-1	-	TRBV6-6	TRBD2	TGTGCCAGCAGTTACGGACTAGCGGAAAAGCAGTTCTTC	CASSYGLAEKQFF
TRBJ2-1	once	TRBV5-4	TRBD1	TGTGCCAGCAGCTCAACCGGACAGGGGCGTAACAATGAGCAGTTCTTC	CASSSTGQGRNNEQFF
TRBJ2-1	-	TRBV10-3	-	TGTGCCATCAGTGAGTCGCGGTTATTGACGGATGAGCAGTTCTTC	CAISESRLLTDEQFF
TRBJ2-1	-	TRBV7-3	TRBD2	TGTGCCAGCAGCCCCTACGGGGCGGGGGACTACAATGAGCAGTTCTTC	CASSPYGAGDYNEQFF
TRBJ1-2	-	TRBV11-2	TRBD1	TGTGCCAGCAGCCTCGGGACAGCTAACTATGGCTACACCTTC	CASSLGTANYGYTF
TRBJ2-2	-	TRBV6-1	TRBD1	TGTGCCAGCAGTGCTAAAAGGGGGACAGGGAACACCGGGGAGCTGTTTTTT	CASSAKRGTGNTGELFF
TRBJ2-5	-	TRBV7-9	-	TGTTCCAGCAGCTTAGGAGCGGGCCTCCAAGAGACCCAGTACTTC	CSSSLGAGLQETQYF
TRBJ2-2	-	TRBV2	TRBD2	TGTGCCAGCAGCGCCCCCCCGAAGAGCGGGAGTACCATCGGTGGGACCGGGGAGCTGTTTTTT	CASSAPPKSGSTIGGTGELFF
TRBJ1-1	few	TRBV5-6	-	TGTGCCAGCAGCTTTGGCGGCACTGAAGCTTTCTTT	CASSFGGTEAFF
TRBJ1-2	-	TRBV10-3	-	TGTGCCATCAGTGGGCAGAACTATGGCTACACCTTC	CAISGQNYGYTF
TRBJ1-2	-	TRBV5-4	-	TGTGCCAGCAGCCCCGGGAATTCCCCGGCTGGCTACACCTTC	CASSPGNSPAGYTF
TRBJ2-1	-	TRBV5-1	TRBD1	TGCGCCAGCAGCTTACAGGGGGCGCAAACTAATGAGCAGTTCTTC	CASSLQGAQTNEQFF
TRBJ2-7	-	TRBV10-2	TRBD1	TGCGCCACCCTGGGACAGACGGTGTACGAGCAGTACTTC	CATLGQTVYEQYF
TRBJ2-7	-	TRBV11-3	TRBD2	TGTGCCAGCAGTCAAGGACTAGCGGGAGAGTACGAGCAGTACTTC	CASSQGLAGEYEQYF
TRBJ1-3	once	TRBV11-2	-	TGTGCCAGCAGCTCCAGTTGGTTGAGGGACTCTGGAAACACCATATATTTT	CASSSSWLRDSGNTIYF
TRBJ1-5	once	TRBV2	-	TGTGCCAGCAGTGTAGGCAGTCTGGGGGCGAGCAATCAGCCCCAGCATTTT	CASSVGSLGASNQPQHF
TRBJ2-3	once	TRBV27	TRBD2	TGTGCCAGCAGTCCCCTGCGGGAGAGGGCAGATACGCAGTATTTT	CASSPLRERADTQYF
TRBJ1-5	-	TRBV19	-	TGTGCCAGTAGTATCGGAGGCAAAGGGCAGCCCCAGCATTTT	CASSIGGKGQPQHF
TRBJ2-7	-	TRBV2	-	TGTGCCAGCAGGCGCAGACTACTACTTTCCTACGAGCAGTACTTC	CASRRRLLLSYEQYF
TRBJ2-1	-	TRBV30	-	TGTGCCTGGATGAAGAGCGCGAGACCCAATGAGCAGTTCTTC	CAWMKSARPNEQFF
TRBJ2-5	-	TRBV7-2	TRBD2	TGTGCCAGCAGCTTCTCCGGGACTAGCGGATCCCAAGAGACCCAGTACTTC	CASSFSGTSGSQETQYF
TRBJ1-2	-	TRBV5-6	-	TGTGCCAGCAGCTCCTGGGCCGGTAGCTACACCTTC	CASSSWAGSYTF
TRBJ1-2	-	TRBV7-2	-	TGTGCCAGCAGGACGTTCGGGGGTAACTATGGCTACACCTTC	CASRTFGGNYGYTF
TRBJ2-1	-	TRBV7-8	-	TGTGCCAGCAGCCACAGATACAATGAGCAGTTCTTC	CASSHRYNEQFF
TRBJ2-7	-	TRBV19	TRBD1	TGTGCCAGTAGCCGGGACAGAGCTATCTACGAGCAGTACTTC	CASSRDRAIYEQYF
TRBJ1-1	-	TRBV28	-	TGTGCCAGCAGTTCAGCAGGTTATAACACTGAAGCTTTCTTT	CASSSAGYNTEAFF
TRBJ2-3	-	TRBV2	TRBD2	TGTGCCAGGAGCGGGAGTGGTACAGATACGCAGTATTTT	CARSGSGTDTQYF
TRBJ2-3	-	TRBV7-3	-	TGTGCCAGCAGCTTAAATCCGGTTTCAGATACGCAGTATTTT	CASSLNPVSDTQYF
TRBJ2-3	-	TRBV2	-	TGTGCCAGCACCCTATCAGGGCCAGATACGCAGTATTTT	CASTLSGPDTQYF
TRBJ2-1	-	TRBV6-5	TRBD1	TGTGCCAGCAGTTACCGACAGGGGGGCAATGAGCAGTTCTTC	CASSYRQGGNEQFF
TRBJ2-7	-	TRBV5-6	TRBD2	TGTGCCAGCAGCTTGATCGGACTAGCGGGAGGTTACGAGCAGTACTTC	CASSLIGLAGGYEQYF
TRBJ1-1	few	TRBV5-1	-	TGCGCCAGCAGCTTGGCCTCCCACGGTTTGGACACTGAAGCTTTCTTT	CASSLASHGLDTEAFF
TRBJ2-1	-	TRBV9	TRBD2	TGTGCCAGCAGCCCCGGAGCGGGAGTCGAATACAATGAGCAGTTCTTC	CASSPGAGVEYNEQFF
TRBJ2-2	-	TRBV6-1	TRBD2	TGTGCCAGCAGGAACTCGGGGGGGTGGGCCGGGGAGCTGTTTTTT	CASRNSGGWAGELFF
TRBJ1-1	-	TRBV7-9	-	TGTGCCAGCACCGCCCCAAAAAGGGGATTTGAAGCTTTCTTT	CASTAPKRGFEAFF
TRBJ2-5	-	TRBV4-1	-	TGCGCCAGCAGCCAAGACGGACACAGTCTTGGAGTCCAAGAGACCCAGTACTTC	CASSQDGHSLGVQETQYF
TRBJ2-7	-	TRBV7-7	TRBD1	TGTGCCAGCAGTCCTAGACAGGGCGGTGAGCAGTACTTC	CASSPRQGGEQYF
TRBJ1-1	once	TRBV7-9	TRBD1	TGTTCCGGTAACTCAGGGGGGACTGAAGCTTTCTTT	CSGNSGGTEAFF
TRBJ1-5	-	TRBV9	-	TGTGCCAGCAGCCCCTCAGGGGTACGGAATCAGCCCCAGCATTTT	CASSPSGVRNQPQHF
TRBJ2-1	-	TRBV19	-	TGTGCCAGTAGTATTCCCAGCGGGCAAGAGCAGTTCTTC	CASSIPSGQEQFF